The rows below give T cell receptor beta chains drawn from one sample of a study of beta chain features in type 1 diabetes. Method: immunoSEQ multiplex PCR; TCRdb's copy keeps in-frame clones and lacks some. The profile shows roughly 300,000 clones, over 7% of them singletons. The specimen was central memory CD4+ T cells from blood. These TCRs come from a man aged 25 to 40 with type 1 diabetes. CDR3s include the opening cysteine and the closing phenylalanine or tryptophan. A D gene is named only where the DNA matches it firmly. Clone size appears in some rows only: once, few, many, or a class for an expanded clone.

d_gene: TRBD1; v_gene: TRBV19; abundance: .; j_gene: TRBJ1-5; CDR3nt: TGTGCCAGTAGTACCCTAGGGACAGGGGGTTACAATCAGCCCCAGCATTTT; CDR3aa: CASSTLGTGGYNQPQHF
d_gene: .; v_gene: TRBV2; abundance: few; j_gene: TRBJ1-4; CDR3nt: TGTGCCAGCACCAAAGGGACGGTTAATGAAAAACTGTTTTTT; CDR3aa: CASTKGTVNEKLFF
d_gene: .; v_gene: TRBV7-2; abundance: .; j_gene: TRBJ1-2; CDR3nt: TGTGCCAGCAGCTTAAACCTCGACTATGGCTACACCTTC; CDR3aa: CASSLNLDYGYTF
d_gene: TRBD1; v_gene: TRBV7-8; abundance: few; j_gene: TRBJ1-1; CDR3nt: TGTGCCAGCAGCTTCCAGGGCACAGGGGGTACTGAAGCTTTCTTT; CDR3aa: CASSFQGTGGTEAFF
d_gene: .; v_gene: TRBV5-1; abundance: many; j_gene: TRBJ1-1; CDR3nt: TGCGCCAGCAGCGTGGCGAGGGGAGGGTCTGAAGCTTTCTTT; CDR3aa: CASSVARGGSEAFF
d_gene: TRBD2; v_gene: TRBV30; abundance: few; j_gene: TRBJ2-1; CDR3nt: TGTGCCTGGAGTACTGGACTAGCGGGGGCGGGTGAGCAGTTCTTC; CDR3aa: CAWSTGLAGAGEQFF
d_gene: TRBD1; v_gene: TRBV19; abundance: few; j_gene: TRBJ2-3; CDR3nt: TGTGCCTCAAAGGACAGGGCTAGCACAGATACGCAGTATTTT; CDR3aa: CASKDRASTDTQYF
d_gene: .; v_gene: TRBV7-9; abundance: few; j_gene: TRBJ1-4; CDR3nt: TGTGCCAGCAGCTTACTCGACAGTTTGAATGAAAAACTGTTTTTT; CDR3aa: CASSLLDSLNEKLFF
d_gene: TRBD1; v_gene: TRBV18; abundance: .; j_gene: TRBJ1-2; CDR3nt: TGTGCCAGCTCACCGGGACAGAATAACTATGGCTACACCTTC; CDR3aa: CASSPGQNNYGYTF
d_gene: .; v_gene: TRBV6-6; abundance: few; j_gene: TRBJ2-3; CDR3nt: TGTGCCAGCAGTTTGGGGGGCAGGGGAACAGATACGCAGTATTTT; CDR3aa: CASSLGGRGTDTQYF
d_gene: .; v_gene: TRBV30; abundance: few; j_gene: TRBJ1-6; CDR3nt: TGTGCCTGGGGGACCTATAATTCACCCCTCCACTTT; CDR3aa: CAWGTYNSPLHF
d_gene: .; v_gene: TRBV4-3; abundance: few; j_gene: TRBJ2-7; CDR3nt: TGCGCCAGCAGCCTGGGGAGTGGGGTAGACGAGCAGTACTTC; CDR3aa: CASSLGSGVDEQYF
d_gene: TRBD1; v_gene: TRBV23-1; abundance: .; j_gene: TRBJ1-4; CDR3nt: TGCGCCAGCAGTCAAAGGTCGGACGTGCGGACAGGGAATGAAAAACTGTTTTTT; CDR3aa: CASSQRSDVRTGNEKLFF
d_gene: .; v_gene: TRBV4-2; abundance: .; j_gene: TRBJ2-7; CDR3nt: TGTGCCAGCAGCCAAGACCGGGACCAAAGTTGGCGATACTTC; CDR3aa: CASSQDRDQSWRYF
d_gene: .; v_gene: TRBV30; abundance: many; j_gene: TRBJ1-2; CDR3nt: TGTGCCTTGTCGGCGAGCTACCCCCGCTATGGCTACACCTTC; CDR3aa: CALSASYPRYGYTF
d_gene: TRBD2; v_gene: TRBV29-1; abundance: few; j_gene: TRBJ2-1; CDR3nt: TGCAGCGTCTCCCAAGGCTCTCGGGGGGACCGCTACAATGAGCAGTTCTTC; CDR3aa: CSVSQGSRGDRYNEQFF
d_gene: .; v_gene: TRBV19; abundance: .; j_gene: TRBJ2-6; CDR3nt: TGTGCCAGTAAGTCGGGGATTGGGGCCAACGTCCTGACTTTC; CDR3aa: CASKSGIGANVLTF
d_gene: .; v_gene: TRBV14; abundance: .; j_gene: TRBJ2-7; CDR3nt: TGTGCCAGCAGCCAAGATTGGGGGGAGCAGTACTTC; CDR3aa: CASSQDWGEQYF
d_gene: .; v_gene: TRBV18; abundance: .; j_gene: TRBJ1-5; CDR3nt: TGTGCCAGCTCACCAGGGAACAATCAGCCCCAGCATTTT; CDR3aa: CASSPGNNQPQHF
d_gene: .; v_gene: TRBV29-1; abundance: .; j_gene: TRBJ1-6; CDR3nt: TGCACCTTTTTTTATCCAAGCTCCTATAATTCACCCCTCCACTTT; CDR3aa: CTFFYPSSYNSPLHF
d_gene: .; v_gene: TRBV20-1; abundance: .; j_gene: TRBJ1-1; CDR3nt: TGCAGTGCTGGTGTAAACACTGAAGCTTTCTTT; CDR3aa: CSAGVNTEAFF
d_gene: .; v_gene: TRBV5-4; abundance: few; j_gene: TRBJ1-4; CDR3nt: TGTGCCAGCAGCTTGGAGAGAGAAAAACTGTTTTTT; CDR3aa: CASSLEREKLFF
d_gene: TRBD1; v_gene: TRBV6-6; abundance: .; j_gene: TRBJ2-1; CDR3nt: TGTGCCAGCAGTTCCGGACAGGGCTACAATGAGCAGTTCTTC; CDR3aa: CASSSGQGYNEQFF
d_gene: TRBD2; v_gene: TRBV29-1; abundance: .; j_gene: TRBJ2-5; CDR3nt: TGCAGCGTTGTTCTTAGGCGGGGGGGTAGGGAGACCCAGTACTTC; CDR3aa: CSVVLRRGGRETQYF
d_gene: .; v_gene: TRBV4-3; abundance: few; j_gene: TRBJ1-3; CDR3nt: TGCGCCAGCAGCCAAGGCAGGCCCGCCGAGGGGACCATATATTTT; CDR3aa: CASSQGRPAEGTIYF
d_gene: .; v_gene: TRBV15; abundance: .; j_gene: TRBJ2-1; CDR3nt: TGTGCCACCAGTGTACCCGGGACAAAGAACAATGAGCAGTTCTTC; CDR3aa: CATSVPGTKNNEQFF
d_gene: .; v_gene: TRBV7-2; abundance: .; j_gene: TRBJ2-2; CDR3nt: TGTGCCAGCAGCTTAAGCACAGGGACGAACACCGGGGAGCTGTTTTTT; CDR3aa: CASSLSTGTNTGELFF
d_gene: .; v_gene: TRBV7-2; abundance: .; j_gene: TRBJ2-1; CDR3nt: TGTGCCAGCAGCTTAGTCCGGGAGAATGAGCAGTTCTTC; CDR3aa: CASSLVRENEQFF
d_gene: .; v_gene: TRBV7-7; abundance: few; j_gene: TRBJ2-1; CDR3nt: TGTGCCAGCAGCGTCGCCCTGGACGGTGAGCAGTTCTTC; CDR3aa: CASSVALDGEQFF
d_gene: TRBD2; v_gene: TRBV10-3; abundance: few; j_gene: TRBJ2-5; CDR3nt: TGTGCCATCAGTTCGCGTGGCTCAGGTGTAGCGGGGGATCAAGAGACCCAGTACTTC; CDR3aa: CAISSRGSGVAGDQETQYF
d_gene: TRBD2; v_gene: TRBV18; abundance: few; j_gene: TRBJ2-7; CDR3nt: TGTGCCAGCTCACCACCGGGCGGGGGGGCCACGGAGCAGTACTTC; CDR3aa: CASSPPGGGATEQYF
d_gene: .; v_gene: TRBV7-2; abundance: few; j_gene: TRBJ2-1; CDR3nt: TGTGCCAGCAGCTTAGGAGGCAGGGGTAATGAGCAGTTCTTC; CDR3aa: CASSLGGRGNEQFF
d_gene: .; v_gene: TRBV7-9; abundance: .; j_gene: TRBJ2-5; CDR3nt: TGTGCCAGCAGTTCTTTTGGGGGGAGAGAGACCCAGTACTTC; CDR3aa: CASSSFGGRETQYF
d_gene: .; v_gene: TRBV7-2; abundance: few; j_gene: TRBJ2-1; CDR3nt: TGTGCCAGCAGCTTAGTAAGGGGCGATGAGCAGTTCTTC; CDR3aa: CASSLVRGDEQFF
d_gene: TRBD1; v_gene: TRBV29-1; abundance: few; j_gene: TRBJ2-2; CDR3nt: TGCAGCGCTCGTTTGGGACAGACCAACACCGGGGAGCTGTTTTTT; CDR3aa: CSARLGQTNTGELFF
d_gene: .; v_gene: TRBV5-6; abundance: .; j_gene: TRBJ1-2; CDR3nt: TGTGCCAGCAGCTTCAGGACACCGTCTAACTATGGCTACACCTTC; CDR3aa: CASSFRTPSNYGYTF
d_gene: TRBD1; v_gene: TRBV15; abundance: few; j_gene: TRBJ1-4; CDR3nt: TGTGCCACCAGCAGAGATGCAGGGGGGAATGAAAAACTGTTTTTT; CDR3aa: CATSRDAGGNEKLFF
d_gene: .; v_gene: TRBV9; abundance: few; j_gene: TRBJ1-5; CDR3nt: TGTGCCAGCAGCGGACATGGGAATCAGCCCCAGCATTTT; CDR3aa: CASSGHGNQPQHF
d_gene: .; v_gene: TRBV7-2; abundance: .; j_gene: TRBJ1-5; CDR3nt: TGTGCCAGCAGCTTAGACAGGGAACAGCCCCAGCATTTT; CDR3aa: CASSLDREQPQHF
d_gene: .; v_gene: TRBV11-2; abundance: few; j_gene: TRBJ2-5; CDR3nt: TGTGCCAGCAGCGCCGACGGTAACCGGTTCCAGTACTTC; CDR3aa: CASSADGNRFQYF
d_gene: .; v_gene: TRBV18; abundance: .; j_gene: TRBJ1-1; CDR3nt: TGTGCCAGCTCACCAGGGTTGAACACTGAAGCTTTCTTT; CDR3aa: CASSPGLNTEAFF
d_gene: TRBD1; v_gene: TRBV9; abundance: .; j_gene: TRBJ2-1; CDR3nt: TGTGCCAGCAGCGCGAGACTTTTGGACAGGCGTGAGCAGTTCTTC; CDR3aa: CASSARLLDRREQFF
d_gene: .; v_gene: TRBV4-1; abundance: .; j_gene: TRBJ1-3; CDR3nt: TGCGCCAGCAGCCAAGATGGGGGCACCCGCCTATATTTT; CDR3aa: CASSQDGGTRLYF
d_gene: .; v_gene: TRBV5-1; abundance: .; j_gene: TRBJ1-3; CDR3nt: TGCGCCAGCCGACAGACTCTCTCTGGAAACACCATATATTTT; CDR3aa: CASRQTLSGNTIYF